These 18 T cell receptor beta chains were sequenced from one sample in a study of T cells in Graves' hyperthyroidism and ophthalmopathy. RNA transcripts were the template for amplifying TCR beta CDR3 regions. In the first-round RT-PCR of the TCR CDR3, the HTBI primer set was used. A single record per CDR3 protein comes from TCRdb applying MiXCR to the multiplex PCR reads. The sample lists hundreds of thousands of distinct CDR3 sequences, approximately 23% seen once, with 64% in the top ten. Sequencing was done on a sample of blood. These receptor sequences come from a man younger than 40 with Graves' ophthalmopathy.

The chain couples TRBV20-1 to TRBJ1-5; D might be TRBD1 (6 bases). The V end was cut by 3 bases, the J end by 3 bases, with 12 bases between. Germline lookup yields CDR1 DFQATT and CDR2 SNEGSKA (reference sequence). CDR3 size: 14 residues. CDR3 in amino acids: CSASAGANNQPQHF. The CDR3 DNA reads TGCAGTGCTAGCGCGGGGGCGAACAATCAGCCCCAGCATTTT.

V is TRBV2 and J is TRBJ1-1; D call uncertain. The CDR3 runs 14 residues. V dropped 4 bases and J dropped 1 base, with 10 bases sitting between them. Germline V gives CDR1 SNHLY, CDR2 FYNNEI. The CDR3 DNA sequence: TGTGCCAGCAGTGTACGGCAGTCGAACACTGAAGCTTTCTTT. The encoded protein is CASSVRQSNTEAFF. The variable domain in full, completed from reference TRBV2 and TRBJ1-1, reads EPEVTQTPSHQVTQMGQEVILRCVPISNHLYFYWYRQILGQKVEFLVSFYNNEISEKSEIFDDQFSVERPDGSNFTLKIRSTKLEDSAMYFCASSVRQSNTEAFFGQGTRLTVV.

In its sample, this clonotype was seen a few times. CDR3 loop: CASSFPGTSVYNEQFF. CDR3 coding DNA: TGTGCCAGCAGCTTCCCCGGGACTAGCGTCTACAATGAGCAGTTCTTC. The chain is built from TRBV7-2 and TRBJ2-1; 10 bases map to TRBD2. CDR3 length equals 16 residues. Germline-derived CDR1 and CDR2 are SGHTA and FQGNSA. The junction had 5 bases not matched to a gene; V was cut back by 3 bases and J by 3 bases.

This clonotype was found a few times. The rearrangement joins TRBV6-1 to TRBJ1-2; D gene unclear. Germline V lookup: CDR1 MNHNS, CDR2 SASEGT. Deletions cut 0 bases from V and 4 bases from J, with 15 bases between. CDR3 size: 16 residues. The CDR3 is CASSEAPTGLAYGYTF. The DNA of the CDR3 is TGTGCCAGCAGTGAAGCTCCAACGGGTCTGGCCTATGGCTACACCTTC.

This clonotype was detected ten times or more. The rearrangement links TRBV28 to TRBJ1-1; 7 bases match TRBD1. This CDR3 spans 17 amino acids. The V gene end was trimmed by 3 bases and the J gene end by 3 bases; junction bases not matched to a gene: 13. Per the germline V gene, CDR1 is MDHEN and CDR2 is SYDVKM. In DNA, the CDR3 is TGTGCCAGCAGTTTTCCGACAGGGTACCCTTTGGACACTGAAGCTTTCTTT. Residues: CASSFPTGYPLDTEAFF.

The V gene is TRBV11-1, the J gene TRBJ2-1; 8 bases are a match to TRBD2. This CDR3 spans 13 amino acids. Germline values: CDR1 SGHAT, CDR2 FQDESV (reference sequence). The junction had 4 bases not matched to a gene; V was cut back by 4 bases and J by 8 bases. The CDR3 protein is CASSSTSEDEQFF. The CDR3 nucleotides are TGTGCCAGCAGCTCGACTAGCGAAGATGAGCAGTTCTTC.

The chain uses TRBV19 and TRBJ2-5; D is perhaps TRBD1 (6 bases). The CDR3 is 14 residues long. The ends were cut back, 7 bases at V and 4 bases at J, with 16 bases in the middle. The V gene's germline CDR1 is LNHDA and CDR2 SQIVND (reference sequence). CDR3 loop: CASMATGLRETQYF. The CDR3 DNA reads TGTGCCAGTATGGCAACAGGGCTGAGAGAGACCCAGTACTTC. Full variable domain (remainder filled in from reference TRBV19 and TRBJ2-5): DGGITQSPKYLFRKEGQNVTLSCEQNLNHDAMYWYRQDPGQGLRLIYYSQIVNDFQKGDIAEGYSVSREKKESFPLTVTSAQKNPTAFYLCASMATGLRETQYFGPGTRLLVL.

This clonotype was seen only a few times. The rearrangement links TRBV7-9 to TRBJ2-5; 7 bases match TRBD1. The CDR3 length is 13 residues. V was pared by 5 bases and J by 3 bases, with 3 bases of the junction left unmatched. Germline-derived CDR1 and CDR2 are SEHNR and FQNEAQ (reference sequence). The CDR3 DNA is TGTGCCAGCAGCCCCGGGACAGAAGAGACCCAGTACTTC. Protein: CASSPGTEETQYF.

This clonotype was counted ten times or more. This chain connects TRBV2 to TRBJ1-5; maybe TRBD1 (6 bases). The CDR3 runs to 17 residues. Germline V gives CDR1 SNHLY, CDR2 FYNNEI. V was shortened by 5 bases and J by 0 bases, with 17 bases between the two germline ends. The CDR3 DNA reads TGTGCCAGCAGTAAAAAACAGGGTCAGCATAGCAATCAGCCCCAGCATTTT. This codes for CASSKKQGQHSNQPQHF.

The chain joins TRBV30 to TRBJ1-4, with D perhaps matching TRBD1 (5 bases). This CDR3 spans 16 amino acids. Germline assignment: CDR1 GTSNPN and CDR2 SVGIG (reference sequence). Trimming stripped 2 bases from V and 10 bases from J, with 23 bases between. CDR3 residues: CAWSTRAWGQGAKLFF. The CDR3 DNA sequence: TGTGCCTGGAGTACCCGGGCGTGGGGCCAGGGAGCAAAACTGTTTTTT.

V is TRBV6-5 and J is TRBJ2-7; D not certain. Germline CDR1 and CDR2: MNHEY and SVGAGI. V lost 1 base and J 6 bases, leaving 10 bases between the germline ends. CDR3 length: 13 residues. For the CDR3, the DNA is TGTGCCAGCAGTTACTGGTTGGGTGGCGAGCAGTACTTC. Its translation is CASSYWLGGEQYF.

For the CDR3, the DNA is TGTGCCAGTAGTAACCCCTCGGTTGGTGGAGGACCCACTGAAGCTTTCTTT. This sequence encodes CASSNPSVGGGPTEAFF. The chain is built from TRBV19 and TRBJ1-1; D is ambiguous. The V end lost 4 bases, the J end lost 4 bases, and 22 bases lay between the germline ends. CDR1 LNHDA and CDR2 SQIVND come from the germline V gene (reference sequence). There are 17 residues in the CDR3.

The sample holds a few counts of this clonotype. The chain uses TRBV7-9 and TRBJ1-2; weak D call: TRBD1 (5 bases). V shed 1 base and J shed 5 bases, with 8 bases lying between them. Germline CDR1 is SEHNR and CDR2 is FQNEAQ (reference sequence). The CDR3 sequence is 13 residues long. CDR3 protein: CASSLGSGYGYTF. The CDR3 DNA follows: TGTGCCAGCAGCTTAGGATCAGGGTATGGCTACACCTTC.

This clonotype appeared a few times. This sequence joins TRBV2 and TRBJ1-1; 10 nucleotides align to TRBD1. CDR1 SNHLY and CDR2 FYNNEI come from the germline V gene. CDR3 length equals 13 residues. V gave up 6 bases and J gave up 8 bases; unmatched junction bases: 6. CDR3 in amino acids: CASRGQGDGEAFF. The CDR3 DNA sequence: TGTGCCAGCAGAGGACAGGGGGACGGCGAAGCTTTCTTT.

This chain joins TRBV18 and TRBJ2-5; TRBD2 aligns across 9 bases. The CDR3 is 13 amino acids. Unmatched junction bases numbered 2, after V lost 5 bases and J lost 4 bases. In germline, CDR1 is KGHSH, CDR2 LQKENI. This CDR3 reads CASSSLAGETQYF. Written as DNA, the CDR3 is TGTGCCAGCTCATCACTAGCGGGAGAGACCCAGTACTTC.

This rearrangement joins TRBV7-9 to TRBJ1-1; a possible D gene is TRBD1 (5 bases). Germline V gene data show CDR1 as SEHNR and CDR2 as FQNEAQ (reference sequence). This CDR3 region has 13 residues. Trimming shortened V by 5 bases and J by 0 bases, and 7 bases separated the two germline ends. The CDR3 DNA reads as TGTGCCAGCAGCATGACAGTGAACACTGAAGCTTTCTTT. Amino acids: CASSMTVNTEAFF.

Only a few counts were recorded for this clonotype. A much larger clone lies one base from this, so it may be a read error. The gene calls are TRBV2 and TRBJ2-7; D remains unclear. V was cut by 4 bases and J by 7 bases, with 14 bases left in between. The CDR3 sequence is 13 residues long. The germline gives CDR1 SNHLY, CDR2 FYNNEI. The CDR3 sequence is CASSGERVKEQYF. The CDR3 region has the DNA TGTGCCAGCAGTGGAGAGCGAGTTAAGGAGCAGTACTTC.

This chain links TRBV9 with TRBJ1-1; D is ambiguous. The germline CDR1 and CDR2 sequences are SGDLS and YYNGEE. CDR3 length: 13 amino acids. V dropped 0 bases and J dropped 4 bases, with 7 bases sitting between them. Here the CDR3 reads CASSVASGTEAFF. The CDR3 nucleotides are TGTGCCAGCAGCGTAGCTAGTGGCACTGAAGCTTTCTTT.